The TCR beta chain described here comes from a study of T cell repertoires in cytomegalovirus infection. Background on the study: Both a matching HLA type and CMV infection were indicated by public TCR beta signatures.

TCRdb re-derived calls from the reads in MiXCR, one entry per CDR3 protein. This table holds approximately 400,000 distinct CDR3 sequences, approximately 31% found once. V lost 0 bases, J lost 6 bases, and 10 bases lay in between. The CDR3 covers 14 residues. The chain employs TRBV12-3 or TRBV12-4 and TRBJ2-3; D is ambiguous. Sequencing was done on a sample of PBMCs. The TCR comes from a human donor in good health (CMV status not recorded). Some clones in this sample may be carry-over from other donors' samples. CDR3 bases: TGTGCCAGCAGTTTAGCGACCCACATGGATACGCAGTATTTT. It is translated as CASSLATHMDTQYF.